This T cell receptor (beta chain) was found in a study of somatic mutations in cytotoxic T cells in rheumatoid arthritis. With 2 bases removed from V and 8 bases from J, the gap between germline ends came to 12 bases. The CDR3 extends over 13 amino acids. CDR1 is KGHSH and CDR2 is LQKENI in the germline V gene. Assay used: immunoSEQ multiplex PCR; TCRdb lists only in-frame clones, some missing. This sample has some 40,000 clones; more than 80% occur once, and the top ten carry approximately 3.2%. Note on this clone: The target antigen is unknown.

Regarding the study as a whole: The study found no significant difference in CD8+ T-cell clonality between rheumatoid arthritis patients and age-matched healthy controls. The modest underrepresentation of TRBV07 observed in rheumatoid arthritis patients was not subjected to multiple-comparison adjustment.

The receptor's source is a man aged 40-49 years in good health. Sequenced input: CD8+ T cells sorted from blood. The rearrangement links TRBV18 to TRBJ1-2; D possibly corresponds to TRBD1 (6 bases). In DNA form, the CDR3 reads TGTGCCAGCTCACCAGATGGGGGGCCCGGCTACACCTTC. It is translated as CASSPDGGPGYTF.